This T cell receptor (beta chain) was captured in a study of blood T cell repertoires in COVID-19 (dated by TCRdb to about 2020). In terms of the full investigation: Collaborator samples came from the United States, Italy and Spain and covered acute and convalescent phases of COVID-19. The prospective study material was composed of cDNA or gDNA derived from T cells, B-cell-depleted T cells, or PBMCs. The repertoires were released in a freely available public database meant as a resource for research on the immune response to SARS-CoV-2. The dataset comprised deeply sampled blood TCRbeta repertoires from subjects exposed to, actively infected with, or recovered from COVID-19. Samples came from the ongoing ImmuneRACE study (first 160 participants) plus 1,254 subjects from 6 global collaborators. Sample metadata almost always included a de-identified subject ID, COVID-19 status, age in years and sex. Where HLA class I and class II types were available, the types were taken from metadata supplied by the sample provider, not from assay-based typing.

General study outcomes and caveats: The quantity of clinical and demographic metadata differed by source and by participant and was supplied without curation.

V drops 4 bases and J drops 6 bases, leaving 14 bases in between. From the germline V gene, CDR1 is SGHRS and CDR2 is YFSETQ. Its CDR3 holds 14 amino acids, cysteine through phenylalanine. Kept here is only the CDR3 DNA, which spans 42 bases and is read in frame from base 1. This clone has just a few counts. Its antigen is currently not known. It has no much larger one-base neighbor in the sample; base qualities were not kept. Collaborating institutions collected whole blood in K2EDTA tubes following their own protocols. For TCRbeta analysis, collaborator samples were shipped as frozen whole blood, as isolated PBMCs, or as DNA extracted from either sample type. TCRbeta CDR3 regions were amplified from genomic DNA using the immunoSEQ Assay, a bias-controlled multiplex PCR. For the original study's pipeline: The number of nucleated cells in each sample was estimated by amplification of reference gene primers within the assay. To quantify the absolute abundance of each unique TCRbeta CDR3 rearrangement, sequence reads were collapsed and filtered. For each sample, productive Simpson clonality was calculated by taking the square root of Simpson's diversity index across productive rearrangements. What TCRdb holds here is the immuneACCESS table cut down to in-frame rearrangements. Part of the clones is not present; checked against another copy, under half of the missing clones reflect an unresolved V gene, and the others are unexplained. The V and J calls and clone size are taken from that table; D and trimming were inferred from the DNA. The sample table records about 120,000 clones; roughly three quarters of these occur just once. 7.9% of the sample is held by the ten biggest clonotypes.

The sample was peripheral blood. This chain joins TRBV5-1 to TRBJ2-1, with no D gene named confidently. The clonotype was recovered from a human donor in a cohort sampled during active COVID-19. The DNA is as follows: TGCGCCAGCAGCAGTGGTCCCCCAGGCAATGAGCAGTTCTTC. The encoded protein is CASSSGPPGNEQFF.